Following are 18 T cell receptor beta chains from one sample sequenced in a study of naive and memory T cell subsets. Treatment given: skin biopsy from PPD injection site in Mantoux-positive individual. An oligonucleotide containing a UMI was ligated to the 3' end of TCR cDNA. Amplification of ligated cDNA took four PCR rounds with SP2 and nested alpha and beta constant primers. A single record per CDR3 protein comes from TCRdb applying MiXCR to the UMI-ligation and nested PCR reads. The table includes more than 13,000 distinct CDR3 sequences, around 5.5% detected once. Sample: skin, taken from a tuberculin skin test site. The source of these receptors is an adult in good health.

There are many counts of this clonotype. The chain has TRBV7-6 and TRBJ2-5, with D maybe TRBD2 (5 bases). The CDR3 extends over 14 amino acids. V dropped 4 bases and J dropped 4 bases, with 13 bases sitting between them. Germline assignment: CDR1 SGHVS and CDR2 FNYEAQ. CDR3: CASSWTKAGETQYF. The CDR3, as DNA: TGTGCCAGCAGCTGGACCAAGGCGGGAGAGACCCAGTACTTC.

This clonotype qualifies as medium-sized (0.01 to 0.1%). The CDR3 sequence: CASRRRTGSYNEQFF. In nucleotides, the CDR3 is TGTGCCAGCAGAAGAAGGACAGGATCTTACAATGAGCAGTTCTTC. V usage is TRBV6-2 or TRBV6-3 and J usage is TRBJ2-1; 7 nucleotides align to TRBD1. This CDR3 has 15 residues. Per the germline V gene, CDR1 is MNHEY and CDR2 is SVGEGT. Trimming at V came to 6 bases and at J to 4 bases, leaving 9 bases not matched to a gene.

This clonotype counts as medium-sized. This chain links TRBV20-1 with TRBJ1-1; tentative D call: TRBD1 (5 bases). V lost 5 bases, J lost 0 bases, and 13 bases lay in between. The CDR3 is made up of 14 amino acids. Germline values: CDR1 DFQATT, CDR2 SNEGSKA (reference sequence). CDR3 protein: CSAGGGGMNTEAFF. The CDR3 coding sequence is TGCAGTGCTGGGGGTGGAGGGATGAACACTGAAGCTTTCTTT.

This clonotype showed up many times. The V and J genes are TRBV20-1 and TRBJ2-1; TRBD2 matches at 9 bases. Per the germline V gene, CDR1 is DFQATT and CDR2 is SNEGSKA (reference sequence). V lost 2 bases to trimming and J lost 6 bases; unmatched junction nucleotides: 5. CDR3 length equals 14 residues. The CDR3 is CSARFGTSLNEQFF. The CDR3 nucleotides are TGCAGTGCTAGATTCGGGACTAGCCTCAATGAGCAGTTCTTC.

The V call is TRBV19, the J call TRBJ2-2; 11 bases are shared with TRBD2. Germline CDR1 and CDR2: LNHDA and SQIVND (reference sequence). CDR3 size: 16 residues. V lost 5 bases to trimming and J lost 4 bases; unmatched junction nucleotides: 6. CDR3 DNA sequence: TGTGCCAGTAGTTCAGGACTAGCGGGTATCACCGGGGAGCTGTTTTTT. Its protein is CASSSGLAGITGELFF.

Many counts were recorded for this clonotype. The chain carries TRBV7-2 and TRBJ2-3; D is uncertain. The CDR3 is 15 residues long. Deletions cut 5 bases from V and 2 bases from J, with 14 bases between. Germline values: CDR1 SGHTA, CDR2 FQGNSA. The CDR3 reads CASSPRQKNTDTQYF. The CDR3 nucleotides are TGTGCCAGCAGCCCCCGACAAAAAAACACAGATACGCAGTATTTT.

The chain joins TRBV20-1 to TRBJ2-5; tentative D call: TRBD2 (6 bases). Germline V gives CDR1 DFQATT, CDR2 SNEGSKA (reference sequence). This CDR3 is 15 amino acids long. Trimming removed 3 bases at V and 1 base at J, with 15 bases between. This CDR3 is CSASPYGSGQETQYF. CDR3 nucleotides: TGCAGTGCTAGCCCCTATGGTAGCGGCCAAGAGACCCAGTACTTC.

This clonotype appeared many times. The V and J genes are TRBV12-3 or TRBV12-4 and TRBJ2-3; D gene ambiguous. The CDR3 totals 17 residues. Trimming left V 5 bases short and J 1 base short, with 19 bases between. The CDR3 reads CASSQYPPVEGTDTQYF. The CDR3 DNA sequence: TGTGCCAGCAGTCAGTATCCACCCGTAGAGGGCACAGATACGCAGTATTTT.

At least ten counts were recorded for this clonotype. J is TRBJ2-7 and V is TRBV20-1, with a tentative D call TRBD1 (6 bases). V was shortened by 5 bases and J by 5 bases, with 13 bases between the two germline ends. The CDR3 is 12 residues long. Germline CDR1 and CDR2: DFQATT and SNEGSKA (reference sequence). CDR3 loop: CSAEDRSNEQYF. The CDR3 DNA reads TGCAGTGCTGAAGACAGGTCCAACGAGCAGTACTTC.

The rearrangement joins TRBV7-3 to TRBJ1-2, with 7 positions matching TRBD1. From germline, CDR1 is SGHTA and CDR2 FQGTGA. J lost 6 bases, V lost 2 bases, and 6 bases had no gene match. The CDR3 loop spans 14 amino acids. CDR3 DNA: TGTGCCAGCAGCTTAGGAGGGGGCGCGAATGGCTACACCTTC. This gives the protein CASSLGGGANGYTF.

As to this clonotype: A much more abundant neighbour one base away suggests this may be a read error. This chain links TRBV12-3 or TRBV12-4 with TRBJ1-4; no reliable D call. This CDR3 contains 14 residues. The V and J ends lost 8 bases and 4 bases respectively, with 14 bases between them. CDR3 DNA sequence: TGTGCCAGCGGATCCGAGACCGGTAATGAAAAACTGTTTTTT. Amino acid sequence: CASGSETGNEKLFF.

The sample holds a few counts of this clonotype. J is TRBJ1-1 and V is TRBV7-9, with D perhaps matching TRBD1 (6 bases). The germline V gene has CDR1 SEHNR and CDR2 FQNEAQ (reference sequence). V lost 5 bases to trimming and J lost 2 bases, with 15 bases between them. This CDR3 is 15 amino acids long. The CDR3 here is CASSPPNRVNTEAFF. DNA for the CDR3: TGTGCCAGCAGCCCCCCCAACAGGGTCAACACTGAAGCTTTCTTT.

By proportion, this clonotype is medium-sized. The chain employs TRBV6-2 or TRBV6-3 and TRBJ2-1, with 10 bases lining up with TRBD1. Unmatched junction bases numbered 6, after V lost 2 bases and J lost 8 bases. Germline V CDR1 and CDR2: MNHEY, SVGEGT. The CDR3 totals 15 residues. The CDR3 DNA reads as TGTGCCAGCAGTTACGGGGACAGGGGCTTCGATGAGCAGTTCTTC. Its translation: CASSYGDRGFDEQFF.

This clonotype was detected many times. The gene calls are TRBV28 and TRBJ1-2; no definite D call. V was trimmed by 6 bases and J by 2 bases, leaving 13 bases between them. The CDR3 sequence is 14 residues long. CDR1 is MDHEN and CDR2 is SYDVKM in the germline V gene. The CDR3, as DNA: TGTGCCAGCAGCCTACTGGGATCCAACTATGGCTACACCTTC. Translating gives CASSLLGSNYGYTF.

This clonotype was observed many times. The V gene is TRBV2, the J gene TRBJ2-5; 8 positions match TRBD1. The V gene's germline CDR1 is SNHLY and CDR2 FYNNEI. The CDR3 is 17 amino acids. V shed 2 bases, J shed 0 bases, and the junction held 8 bases outside the gene matches. The CDR3 here is CASSERGRDRYQETQYF. Here the CDR3 DNA reads TGTGCCAGCAGTGAAAGGGGGCGGGACAGGTACCAAGAGACCCAGTACTTC.

This chain joins TRBV27 and TRBJ1-4; a possible D gene is TRBD1 (6 bases). V dropped 4 bases and J dropped 5 bases, with 11 bases sitting between them. Germline V gene sequence: CDR1 MNHEY, CDR2 SMNVEV (reference sequence). The CDR3 totals 14 residues. The CDR3 coding sequence is TGTGCCAGCAGTTCAAGCAGGGGCAATGAAAAACTGTTTTTT. This translates into CASSSSRGNEKLFF.

This clonotype occurred many times. The J gene is TRBJ2-1, the V gene TRBV12-3 or TRBV12-4; a possible D gene is TRBD1 (5 bases). CDR3 length: 11 residues. V lost 2 bases and J lost 10, with 6 bases in between. In nucleotides, the CDR3 is TGTGCCAGCAGTTTAAGGGGCGAGCAGTTCTTC. This translates into CASSLRGEQFF.

As DNA, the CDR3 is TGCAGCGTTGATGGGAGTGGAGGTGAAAAACTGTTTTTT. It codes for CSVDGSGGEKLFF. This rearrangement joins TRBV29-1 to TRBJ1-4; D unresolved. The CDR3 is 13 residues long. Trimming took 3 bases from V and 7 from J, leaving 12 bases between them. Germline lookup yields CDR1 SQVTM and CDR2 ANQGSEA.